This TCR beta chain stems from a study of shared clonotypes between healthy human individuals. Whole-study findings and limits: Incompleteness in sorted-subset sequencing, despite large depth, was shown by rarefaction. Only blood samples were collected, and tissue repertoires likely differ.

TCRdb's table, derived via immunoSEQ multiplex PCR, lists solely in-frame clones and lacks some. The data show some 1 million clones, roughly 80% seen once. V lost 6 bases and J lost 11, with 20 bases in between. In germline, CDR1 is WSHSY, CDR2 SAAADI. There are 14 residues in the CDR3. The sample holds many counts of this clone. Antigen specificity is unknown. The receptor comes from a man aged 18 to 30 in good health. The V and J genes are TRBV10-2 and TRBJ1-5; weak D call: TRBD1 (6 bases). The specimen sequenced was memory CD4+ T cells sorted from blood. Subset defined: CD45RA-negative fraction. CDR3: CASSEGVKGRAQHF. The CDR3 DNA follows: TGCGCCAGCAGCGAGGGGGTTAAGGGGAGGGCCCAGCATTTT.